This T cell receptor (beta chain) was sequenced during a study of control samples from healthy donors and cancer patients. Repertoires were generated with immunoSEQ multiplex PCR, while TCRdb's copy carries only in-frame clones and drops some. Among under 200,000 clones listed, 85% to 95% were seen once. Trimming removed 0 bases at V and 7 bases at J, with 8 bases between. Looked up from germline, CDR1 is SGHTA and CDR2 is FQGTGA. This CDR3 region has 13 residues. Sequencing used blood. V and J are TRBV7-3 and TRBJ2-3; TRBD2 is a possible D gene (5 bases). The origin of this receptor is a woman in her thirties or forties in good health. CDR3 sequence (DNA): TGTGCCAGCAGCTTAACAGCGGTGTATACGCAGTATTTT. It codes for CASSLTAVYTQYF. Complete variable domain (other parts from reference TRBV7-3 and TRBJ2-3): GAGVSQTPSNKVTEKGKYVELRCDPISGHTALYWYRQSLGQGPEFLIYFQGTGAADDSGLPNDRFFAVRPEGSVSTLKIQRTERGDSAVYLCASSLTAVYTQYFGPGTRLTVL.